This T cell receptor (beta chain) was recovered during a study of read filtering for tumor transcriptome and immune sequencing. For the study at large: IR-seq gave about 3.5 to 10.27 million TCR reads per sample; RNA-seq gave about 80 to 1,300. Study results and limitations: Roughly 79% of IR-seq clonotypes had one read, totaling about 3.3% of reads; RNA-seq: 74.6% and 44.6%.

Sampling of bone marrow took place during active disease in every patient. This clonotype has ten or more counts. Its matching antigen is unknown. The library was built from around 0.4 ug RNA with molecular barcoded adaptors for alpha/delta and beta/gamma chains. MiXCR, run by TCRdb on the reads, gives a single entry per CDR3 protein. The profile shows approximately 25,000 distinct CDR3 sequences, approximately 15% of them singletons. The germline V gene encodes CDR1 MNHNS and CDR2 SASEGT. The germline V and J ends were trimmed by 5 bases and 9 bases, with 14 bases remaining between them. The CDR3 totals 13 residues.

The receptor's source is a donor at least 40 years old with multiple myeloma. The sequenced sample was a population of CD138-negative cells sorted from bone marrow. The chain is built from TRBV6-1 and TRBJ2-1; possible D gene TRBD1, 5 bases. The CDR3 loop is CASSQNPGFEQFF. In nucleotides, the CDR3 is TGTGCCAGCAGTCAGAACCCAGGGTTTGAGCAGTTCTTC.